This TCR beta chain comes out of a study of blood T cell repertoires in COVID-19. For the study at large: Researchers got acute and convalescent COVID-19 samples from the United States, Italy and Spain. Sources were T cells, B-cell-depleted T cells, or PBMCs; the material itself was cDNA or gDNA.

In the authors' methods: Counts of nucleated cells, estimated from reference gene primer amplification, were obtained. Clones were sequenced by immunoSEQ multiplex PCR, and TCRdb holds only the in-frame ones, with some missing. The V and J calls and clone size are taken from that table; D and trimming were inferred from the DNA. The sample comprises some 120,000 clones, about 88% of which are singletons, and about 1.5% rests with the top ten. This clone was observed once. Sequencing was carried out using peripheral blood. This clonotype was sampled from a human donor in a cohort sampled during active COVID-19.

The CDR3 protein is CASSSSGTSTDTQYF. DNA of the CDR3: TGTGCCAGCAGCTCTAGCGGAACTAGCACAGATACGCAGTATTTT. This chain connects TRBV2 to TRBJ2-3; TRBD2 agrees at 7 bases. Germline V gene sequence: CDR1 SNHLY, CDR2 FYNNEI. The ends lost 6 bases at V and 0 bases at J; junction bases unmatched: 6. The CDR3 consists of 15 residues.